The 21 T cell receptor beta chains in this list originate from one sample, sequenced in a study of Ad26.COV2.S vaccination and SARS-CoV-2 variants. The assay was immunoSEQ multiplex PCR, and TCRdb's table has in-frame clones only and misses some. The sample includes just over 350,000 clones, about 90% of them seen just once. Sequenced here: peripheral blood, sampled after recovery from COVID-19. These receptors came from a human donor who had recovered from COVID-19.

The chain couples TRBV9 to TRBJ2-5; tentative D call: TRBD2 (5 bases). This CDR3 is 13 amino acids long. Trimming left V 0 bases short and J 3 bases short, with 6 bases between. CDR1 and CDR2 (germline): SGDLS, YYNGEE. In DNA form, the CDR3 reads TGTGCCAGCAGCGTAGACGGGAAAGAGACCCAGTACTTC. Amino acids: CASSVDGKETQYF. Combining the CDR3 with reference TRBV9 and TRBJ2-5 gives the whole variable domain DSGVTQTPKHLITATGQRVTLRCSPRSGDLSVYWYQQSLDQGLQFLIQYYNGEERAKGNILERFSAQQFPDLHSELNLSSLELGDSALYFCASSVDGKETQYFGPGTRLLVL.

The rearrangement joins TRBV19 to TRBJ1-3, with D uncertain. Germline V gene lookup returns CDR1 LNHDA and CDR2 SQIVND (reference sequence). The CDR3 loop spans 14 amino acids. Trimming stripped 7 bases from V and 1 base from J, with 11 bases between. CDR3 residues: CASKDGSSGNTIYF. The CDR3 DNA follows: TGTGCCAGTAAGGATGGGAGTTCTGGAAACACCATATATTTT.

The rearrangement uses TRBV7-9 and TRBJ2-5; D possibly corresponds to TRBD2 (6 bases). The germline gives CDR1 SEHNR, CDR2 FQNEAQ (reference sequence). Between the trimmed V and J ends, which lost 7 bases and 5 bases, there was a span of 23 bases. CDR3 length equals 16 residues. The CDR3 nucleotides are TGTGCCAGCAACGGAGACCGGGACTTCCCAAGGGAGACCCAGTACTTC. Residues: CASNGDRDFPRETQYF.

About this clone: This same CDR3 is encoded by further DNA sequences in the sample. J is TRBJ1-6 and V is TRBV6-5; possible D gene TRBD1, 5 bases. The CDR3 sequence is 12 residues long. The V gene lost 8 bases and the J gene lost 9 bases, with 11 bases spanning the gap. CDR1 and CDR2 (germline): MNHEY, SVGAGI. CDR3 coding DNA: TGTGCCAGCTCTTACGGGGGTTCACCCCTCCACTTT. It encodes CASSYGGSPLHF.

The chain is built from TRBV7-8 and TRBJ2-2, with unresolved D. Germline V lookup: CDR1 SGHVS, CDR2 FQNEAQ. V was shortened by 1 base and J by 3 bases, with 18 bases between the two germline ends. This CDR3 is built from 18 residues. CDR3 bases: TGTGCCAGCAGCTTAGGCTGGGCAGCCCGACCATACACCGGGGAGCTGTTTTTT. Its protein product is CASSLGWAARPYTGELFF.

The chain links TRBV5-1 to TRBJ2-1, with a possible D match to TRBD1 (5 bases). The CDR3 extends over 15 amino acids. Germline V gives CDR1 SGHRS, CDR2 YFSETQ. V was cut by 4 bases and J by 1 base, with 12 bases left in between. The CDR3: CASSPTGISYNEQFF. The CDR3 DNA sequence: TGCGCCAGCAGCCCCACAGGTATATCCTACAATGAGCAGTTCTTC.

The chain recombines TRBV4-3 with TRBJ2-7; D tentatively fits TRBD1 or TRBD2 (5 bases each). CDR3 length: 15 residues. Trimming removed 0 bases from V and 6 bases from J, with 15 bases in between. Germline CDR1 and CDR2: LGHNA and YSLEER. The CDR3, as DNA: TGCGCCAGCAGCCAAGATGAGGGGATTCTTGCCGAGCAGTACTTC. This sequence encodes CASSQDEGILAEQYF.

The rearrangement uses TRBV4-1 and TRBJ2-6; D remains unclear. There are 16 residues in the CDR3. Germline V gene sequence: CDR1 MGHRA, CDR2 YSYEKL. Trimming left V 0 bases short and J 0 bases short, with 6 bases between. CDR3 sequence reads: CASSQEGLSGANVLTF. DNA of the CDR3: TGCGCCAGCAGCCAAGAGGGTCTCTCTGGGGCCAACGTCCTGACTTTC.

This chain links TRBV29-1 with TRBJ1-3; D is unresolved. V dropped 3 bases and J dropped 0 bases, with 9 bases sitting between them. The CDR3 extends over 14 amino acids. Germline V lookup: CDR1 SQVTM, CDR2 ANQGSEA. CDR3 DNA: TGCAGCGTTGATGGCAGTAGCTCTGGAAACACCATATATTTT. Translating gives CSVDGSSSGNTIYF.

The chain recombines TRBV15 with TRBJ2-1; the match to TRBD2 covers 9 bases. Germline V CDR1 and CDR2: LNHNV, YYDKDF (reference sequence). Trimming at V came to 2 bases and at J to 4 bases, leaving 9 bases not matched to a gene. There are 17 residues in the CDR3. The CDR3 loop reads CATSRPGTSIAYNEQFF. In DNA form, the CDR3 reads TGTGCCACCAGCAGACCCGGGACTAGCATAGCATACAATGAGCAGTTCTTC.

V and J are TRBV6-6 and TRBJ1-1; tentatively, D is TRBD1 (6 bases). Deletions cut 2 bases from V and 4 bases from J, with 11 bases between. The CDR3 has 14 residues. Looked up from germline, CDR1 is MNHNY and CDR2 is SVGAGI (reference sequence). The CDR3 sequence is CASSYGGQGTEAFF. DNA for the CDR3: TGTGCCAGCAGTTACGGGGGGCAAGGCACTGAAGCTTTCTTT.

The chain employs TRBV19 and TRBJ1-6; possible D gene TRBD1, 5 bases. Trimming removed 6 bases at V and 9 bases at J, with 15 bases between. CDR3 length: 14 amino acids. Looked up from germline, CDR1 is LNHDA and CDR2 is SQIVND (reference sequence). CDR3 protein: CASRSSGVSSPLHF. The DNA of the CDR3 is TGTGCCAGTAGAAGCTCGGGGGTCAGTTCACCCCTCCACTTT.

The rearrangement uses TRBV5-6 and TRBJ2-7; D is perhaps TRBD1 or TRBD2 (5 bases each). V was pared by 3 bases and J by 3 bases, with 10 bases between. The CDR3 length is 13 residues. Germline CDR1 is SGHDT and CDR2 is YYEEEE. CDR3 residues: CASSWDGRYEQYF. DNA for the CDR3: TGTGCCAGCAGCTGGGACGGGCGCTACGAGCAGTACTTC.

The chain carries TRBV3-1 (or the pseudogene TRBV3-2) and TRBJ2-7; TRBD1 matches at 7 bases. The V segment lost 3 bases and the J segment 3 bases; nucleotides outside the gene matches: 5. Germline loops: CDR1 LGHDT, CDR2 YNNKEL (reference sequence). The CDR3 extends over 14 amino acids. DNA of the CDR3: TGTGCCAGCAGCCATCAAGGGGGCCTCTACGAGCAGTACTTC. This translates into CASSHQGGLYEQYF.

The rearrangement links TRBV5-6 to TRBJ2-1; D is perhaps TRBD1 or TRBD2 (6 bases each). The germline gives CDR1 SGHDT, CDR2 YYEEEE. The CDR3 covers 13 residues. Trimming pared 0 bases from V and 8 bases from J, leaving 9 bases between. The CDR3 bases are TGTGCCAGCAGCTTGGGAGGGGGGTATGAGCAGTTCTTC. It yields the protein CASSLGGGYEQFF.

The rearrangement joins TRBV19 to TRBJ1-2, with 7 nucleotides matching TRBD1. The germline V gene has CDR1 LNHDA and CDR2 SQIVND (reference sequence). The CDR3 runs 13 residues. The junction had 1 base not matched to a gene; V was cut back by 4 bases and J by 2 bases. For the CDR3, the DNA is TGTGCCAGTAGTAGGGACAGCAACTATGGCTACACCTTC. Translating gives CASSRDSNYGYTF.

The chain joins TRBV5-1 to TRBJ1-1, with no clear D. V lost 0 bases and J lost 1, with 13 bases in between. The CDR3 has 16 residues. In germline, CDR1 is SGHRS, CDR2 YFSETQ. The CDR3 DNA sequence: TGCGCCAGCAGCTTGGCCGGAGGCATGAGGAACACTGAAGCTTTCTTT. The encoded protein is CASSLAGGMRNTEAFF.

The chain has TRBV7-9 and TRBJ2-3, with TRBD2 as a possible D gene (5 bases). Trimming took 3 bases from V and 1 from J, leaving 14 bases between them. The CDR3 has 16 residues. Germline V gene data show CDR1 as SEHNR and CDR2 as FQNEAQ (reference sequence). The CDR3 loop is CASSFIGEGGTDTQYF. DNA for the CDR3: TGTGCCAGCAGCTTCATTGGAGAGGGCGGCACAGATACGCAGTATTTT.

This chain's CDR3 is CASSQEWDEKLFF. The CDR3 DNA sequence: TGTGCCAGCAGCCAAGAATGGGACGAAAAACTGTTTTTT. The rearrangement joins TRBV14 to TRBJ1-4, with a weak D call TRBD1 (5 bases). CDR1 and CDR2 (germline): SGHDN, FVKESK. V dropped 0 bases and J dropped 8 bases, with 7 bases sitting between them. The CDR3 sequence is 13 residues long.

This chain links TRBV9 with TRBJ2-2; D is tentatively TRBD1 or TRBD2 (5 bases each). This CDR3 contains 16 residues. V was pared by 6 bases and J by 6 bases, with 21 bases between. Germline V lookup: CDR1 SGDLS, CDR2 YYNGEE. The CDR3 protein is CASTVGGDVRAGELFF. The DNA for the CDR3 is TGTGCCAGCACTGTGGGTGGGGACGTTCGGGCCGGGGAGCTGTTTTTT.

The chain recombines TRBV5-6 with TRBJ2-1, with 8 bases fitting TRBD1. The ends lost 4 bases at V and 4 bases at J; junction bases unmatched: 7. Germline V lookup: CDR1 SGHDT, CDR2 YYEEEE. The CDR3 runs to 15 residues. CDR3 protein: CASSPGQDRYNEQFF. The CDR3 DNA follows: TGTGCCAGCAGCCCGGGACAGGACCGATACAATGAGCAGTTCTTC.